Presented here are 30 T cell receptor beta chains from one specimen sequenced in a study of CD8 T cell repertoires and HIV-1 epitope variants. These receptors are not linked to any known antigen. Profiled with immunoSEQ multiplex PCR; TCRdb holds only in-frame clones, not every one. The table records 4,500 to 6,500 clones, 65% of them present only once. The sample consisted of cultured CD8+ T cells derived from PBMCs. These receptors came from a male donor with HIV.

Concerning this clone itself: The junction departs from germline at one end; a sequencing error may be responsible. V is TRBV11-2 and J is TRBJ1-1, with a tentative D call TRBD1 (6 bases). Per the germline V gene, CDR1 is SGHAT and CDR2 is FQNNGV. The CDR3 extends over 12 amino acids. CDR3 region: CASSLGGGEAFF. CDR3 nucleotides: TGTGCCAGCAGTTTAGGGGGGGGTGAAGCTTTCTTT.

In its sample, this clone was seen a few times. The V call is TRBV2, the J call TRBJ2-7; D not resolved. Trimming left V 6 bases short and J 4 bases short, with 10 bases between. Germline-derived CDR1 and CDR2 are SNHLY and FYNNEI. This CDR3 region has 12 residues. The DNA of the CDR3 is TGTGCCAGCAGCGACGACACGTACGAGCAGTACTTC. This sequence encodes CASSDDTYEQYF. Looking up the rest from reference TRBV2 and TRBJ2-7 gives the full variable domain: EPEVTQTPSHQVTQMGQEVILRCVPISNHLYFYWYRQILGQKVEFLVSFYNNEISEKSEIFDDQFSVERPDGSNFTLKIRSTKLEDSAMYFCASSDDTYEQYFGPGTRLTVT.

This clone has a handful of counts. V gene TRBV4-3 combines with J gene TRBJ1-1, with D perhaps matching TRBD1 (5 bases). V lost 0 bases, J lost 3 bases, and 8 bases lay in between. Germline V gene sequence: CDR1 LGHNA, CDR2 YSLEER. The CDR3 has 14 residues. CDR3 sequence (DNA): TGCGCCAGCAGCCAAGATGGGGGGGACACTGAAGCTTTCTTT. This gives the protein CASSQDGGDTEAFF.

The CDR3 reads CASSYSRGASRGEQYF. In nucleotides, the CDR3 is TGTGCCAGCAGTTACTCGAGAGGGGCTTCCAGGGGAGAGCAGTACTTC. This chain uses TRBV6-5 with TRBJ2-7; TRBD1 is a possible D gene (6 bases). Trimming removed 0 bases from V and 7 bases from J, with 19 bases in between. The CDR3 extends over 16 amino acids. Germline V gives CDR1 MNHEY, CDR2 SVGAGI.

The table lists this clone with a few counts. The CDR3 protein is CASSGYSYEQYF. The CDR3 nucleotides read TGCGCCAGCAGCGGTTACTCCTACGAGCAGTACTTC. The chain employs TRBV5-1 and TRBJ2-7; unclear D gene. Germline V gene lookup returns CDR1 SGHRS and CDR2 YFSETQ. V shed 4 bases and J shed 0 bases, with 5 bases lying between them. There are 12 residues in the CDR3. The full variable domain, rest sourced from reference TRBV5-1 and TRBJ2-7, is KAGVTQTPRYLIKTRGQQVTLSCSPISGHRSVSWYQQTPGQGLQFLFEYFSETQRNKGNFPGRFSGRQFSNSRSEMNVSTLELGDSALYLCASSGYSYEQYFGPGTRLTVT.

The rearrangement links TRBV7-8 to TRBJ2-1, with no clear D. The germline V and J ends were trimmed by 1 base and 0 bases, with 13 bases remaining between them. Germline loops: CDR1 SGHVS, CDR2 FQNEAQ. This CDR3 region has 17 residues. CDR3 sequence reads: CASSLVIGRSSYNEQFF. For the CDR3, the DNA is TGTGCCAGCAGCTTAGTAATCGGCAGGTCCTCCTACAATGAGCAGTTCTTC.

This clone occurred a few times. The rearrangement links TRBV7-8 to TRBJ1-2; TRBD1 aligns across 10 bases. Germline V gene data show CDR1 as SGHVS and CDR2 as FQNEAQ. The CDR3 loop spans 15 amino acids. V dropped 5 bases and J dropped 2; count of bases not matched to a gene: 5. In DNA form, the CDR3 reads TGTGCCAGCAGCCCCGGACAGGGGGTGAACTATGGCTACACCTTC. It is translated as CASSPGQGVNYGYTF.

CDR3 loop: CATSSGTSGNEYQETQYF. CDR3 bases: TGTGCCACCAGCAGTGGGACTAGCGGGAACGAGTACCAAGAGACCCAGTACTTC. This chain joins TRBV15 and TRBJ2-5; TRBD2 agrees at 13 bases. V gave up 3 bases and J gave up 0 bases; unmatched junction bases: 7. The CDR3 consists of 18 residues. Germline CDR1 reads LNHNV; CDR2 reads YYDKDF (reference sequence).

V is TRBV5-1 and J is TRBJ2-3; no reliable D call. The germline V gene encodes CDR1 SGHRS and CDR2 YFSETQ. This CDR3 spans 11 amino acids. Trimming cost V 0 bases and J 4 bases, with 0 bases left between them. CDR3 sequence: CASSLADTQYF. CDR3 DNA: TGCGCCAGCAGCTTGGCAGATACGCAGTATTTT.

V and J are TRBV27 and TRBJ2-3; 14 positions match TRBD2. Germline values: CDR1 MNHEY, CDR2 SMNVEV (reference sequence). The CDR3 is made up of 18 amino acids. The J segment lost 0 bases and the V segment lost 6 bases, leaving 8 bases of the junction unmatched. The CDR3 DNA sequence: TGTGCCAGCAGACCCACGACTAGCGGGAGGGCTAGCACAGATACGCAGTATTTT. Translating gives CASRPTTSGRASTDTQYF.

J is TRBJ2-1 and V is TRBV29-1, with D possibly matching TRBD2 (6 bases). CDR1 and CDR2 from the germline V gene are SQVTM and ANQGSEA. V was pared by 8 bases and J by 7 bases, with 18 bases between. The CDR3 extends over 13 amino acids. The CDR3 protein is CSYSGGIGNEQFF. The CDR3 DNA follows: TGCAGCTATTCTGGGGGGATCGGGAATGAGCAGTTCTTC.

The chain is built from TRBV5-6 and TRBJ2-3; 15 bases map to TRBD2. Trimming removed 3 bases from V and 4 bases from J; junction bases left unmatched: 6. The CDR3 runs to 17 residues. CDR1 is SGHDT, CDR2 YYEEEE, per germline. In DNA, the CDR3 is TGTGCCAGCAGCTCGGAAGGACTAGCGGGAGGGCCAGATACGCAGTATTTT. Amino acid sequence: CASSSEGLAGGPDTQYF. Based on the CDR3 plus reference TRBV5-6 and TRBJ2-3, the full variable domain is DAGVTQSPTHLIKTRGQQVTLRCSPKSGHDTVSWYQQALGQGPQFIFQYYEEEERQRGNFPDRFSGHQFPNYSSELNVNALLLGDSALYLCASSSEGLAGGPDTQYFGPGTRLTVL.

This clone turned up a few times. V usage is TRBV9 and J usage is TRBJ2-1, with 14 bases fitting TRBD2. With V trimmed by 0 bases and J by 4 bases, 3 bases remained unmatched. Germline V gives CDR1 SGDLS, CDR2 YYNGEE. The CDR3 contains 17 residues. The CDR3 DNA reads as TGTGCCAGCAGCGTAGAGGGACTAGCGGGGGAATACAATGAGCAGTTCTTC. Protein: CASSVEGLAGEYNEQFF.

The V call is TRBV7-9, the J call TRBJ2-2; TRBD1 matches 8 bases. This CDR3 comprises 13 residues. The germline gives CDR1 SEHNR, CDR2 FQNEAQ (reference sequence). The ends lost 7 bases at V and 6 bases at J; junction bases unmatched: 4. The CDR3 region is CASKRTGPGELFF. CDR3 sequence (DNA): TGTGCCAGCAAGAGGACAGGGCCCGGGGAGCTGTTTTTT. The variable domain in full, completed from reference TRBV7-9 and TRBJ2-2, reads DTGVSQNPRHKITKRGQNVTFRCDPISEHNRLYWYRQTLGQGPEFLTYFQNEAQLEKSRLLSDRFSAERPKGSFSTLEIQRTEQGDSAMYLCASKRTGPGELFFGEGSRLTVL.

This clone was found a few times. The genes are TRBV5-4 and TRBJ2-1, with D maybe TRBD2 (6 bases). This CDR3 contains 14 residues. CDR1 is SGHNT and CDR2 is YYREEE in the germline V gene (reference sequence). Trimming took 0 bases from V and 7 from J, leaving 11 bases between them. CDR3 sequence: CASSLGGLLNEQFF. The DNA of the CDR3 is TGTGCCAGCAGCTTGGGGGGACTTCTGAATGAGCAGTTCTTC.

The table lists this clone with a few counts. The V gene is TRBV4-2, the J gene TRBJ2-1; 8 positions agree with TRBD2. This CDR3 has 18 residues. The V gene's germline CDR1 is LGHNA and CDR2 YNFKEQ. The trim removed 3 bases at V and 0 bases at J, leaving 10 bases unmatched. CDR3 DNA: TGTGCCAGCAGCCAGGATTATAGCGGGGCTAGCTCCTACAATGAGCAGTTCTTC. Translation: CASSQDYSGASSYNEQFF.

Here the CDR3 reads CASSYGRADYGYTF. As DNA, the CDR3 is TGTGCCAGCAGTTACGGAAGGGCAGACTATGGCTACACCTTC. The chain has TRBV6-5 and TRBJ1-2; the D is unclear. The V gene lost 2 bases and the J gene lost 3 bases, with 10 bases spanning the gap. The CDR3 has 14 amino acids. CDR1 is MNHEY and CDR2 is SVGAGI in the germline V gene.

The chain links TRBV28 to TRBJ1-1; TRBD1 is a possible D gene (5 bases). Germline V lookup: CDR1 MDHEN, CDR2 SYDVKM. Trimming removed 2 bases from V and 4 bases from J, with 11 bases in between. CDR3 length equals 14 residues. The CDR3 DNA follows: TGTGCCAGCAGTTTAAAACCAACAGGCACTGAAGCTTTCTTT. It translates to CASSLKPTGTEAFF.

The rearrangement joins TRBV10-2 to TRBJ1-5; D is uncertain. Between the trimmed V and J ends, which lost 4 bases and 0 bases, there was a span of 4 bases. CDR3 length: 13 amino acids. Germline V gene data show CDR1 as WSHSY and CDR2 as SAAADI. DNA of the CDR3: TGCGCCAGCAGTGGTCCTAGCAATCAGCCCCAGCATTTT. Amino acids: CASSGPSNQPQHF.

This clone was found a few times. The chain uses TRBV5-1 and TRBJ2-7; TRBD2 matches at 7 bases. The CDR3 extends over 14 amino acids. V gave up 0 bases and J gave up 5 bases; unmatched junction bases: 5. The germline CDR1 and CDR2 sequences are SGHRS and YFSETQ. CDR3 coding DNA: TGCGCCAGCAGCTTGGTGCGCGGGAGAGACGAGCAGTACTTC. The encoded protein is CASSLVRGRDEQYF. The variable domain in full, with the rest retrieved from reference TRBV5-1 and TRBJ2-7, is KAGVTQTPRYLIKTRGQQVTLSCSPISGHRSVSWYQQTPGQGLQFLFEYFSETQRNKGNFPGRFSGRQFSNSRSEMNVSTLELGDSALYLCASSLVRGRDEQYFGPGTRLTVT.

The gene calls are TRBV28 and TRBJ1-3; tentatively, D is TRBD1 (5 bases). The CDR3 has 15 amino acids. CDR1 is MDHEN and CDR2 is SYDVKM in the germline V gene. Deletions cut 1 base from V and 1 base from J, with 8 bases between. The CDR3 DNA reads TGTGCCAGCAGTTTATTCGGGGGATCTGGAAACACCATATATTTT. Its translation: CASSLFGGSGNTIYF.

The J gene is TRBJ2-4, the V gene TRBV5-1, with 9 bases matching TRBD1. V trimming: 4 bases; J trimming: 0 bases; junction bases outside the gene matches: 14. The CDR3 runs 19 residues. Germline CDR1 SGHRS, CDR2 YFSETQ. The CDR3 coding sequence is TGCGCCAGCAGCCCGGAGAAAGGGACAGGGTCCTTAGCCAAAAACATTCAGTACTTC. Translating it yields CASSPEKGTGSLAKNIQYF.

The rearrangement joins TRBV10-1 to TRBJ2-7; D remains unclear. CDR3 length equals 14 residues. V was clipped by 5 bases and J by 2 bases, with 13 bases between them. CDR1 and CDR2 (germline): WNHNN, SYGVQD (reference sequence). The CDR3: CASSPEDDPYEQYF. The CDR3 DNA follows: TGCGCCAGCAGTCCCGAGGACGATCCCTACGAGCAGTACTTC.

The V call is TRBV2, the J call TRBJ2-3; 8 bases fit TRBD2. V lost 6 bases and J lost 4; bases outside the gene matches: 12. From germline, CDR1 is SNHLY and CDR2 FYNNEI. CDR3 length: 16 amino acids. CDR3 DNA sequence: TGTGCCAGCAGGGCTATAGCGGGATTCACCCCAGATACGCAGTATTTT. Encoded protein: CASRAIAGFTPDTQYF.

This chain joins TRBV28 and TRBJ2-3; possible D gene TRBD2, 5 bases. The CDR3 is 14 residues long. With 3 bases removed from V and 2 bases from J, the gap between germline ends came to 9 bases. Germline CDR1 reads MDHEN; CDR2 reads SYDVKM. The CDR3 loop reads CASSLPGDTDTQYF. The CDR3, as DNA: TGTGCCAGCAGTTTGCCCGGGGACACAGATACGCAGTATTTT.

This clone has a handful of counts. This chain connects TRBV10-1 to TRBJ2-7; the D gene could be TRBD1 or TRBD2 (6 bases each). Trimming removed 3 bases at V and 5 bases at J, with 14 bases between. This CDR3 comprises 14 residues. Looked up from germline, CDR1 is WNHNN and CDR2 is SYGVQD (reference sequence). This CDR3 is CASSDNRASDEQYF. The CDR3 DNA is TGCGCCAGCAGTGACAACAGGGCTAGCGACGAGCAGTACTTC.

This chain uses TRBV29-1 with TRBJ1-4; weak D call: TRBD1 (5 bases). Germline-derived CDR1 and CDR2 are SQVTM and ANQGSEA. The length of the CDR3 is 14 residues. With 0 bases removed from V and 7 bases from J, the gap between germline ends came to 12 bases. CDR3 bases: TGCAGCGTTGAAGATTATGCTGGGGGTGAAAAACTGTTTTTT. This translates into CSVEDYAGGEKLFF.

The rearrangement joins TRBV28 to TRBJ2-7; D ambiguous. Germline loops: CDR1 MDHEN, CDR2 SYDVKM. Trimming left V 3 bases short and J 4 bases short, with 13 bases between. The CDR3 extends over 14 amino acids. CDR3 nucleotide sequence: TGTGCCAGCAGTTTTCCACAGCCCGCTTACGAGCAGTACTTC. Translating gives CASSFPQPAYEQYF.

A few counts support this clone. This chain links TRBV6-5 with TRBJ1-1; TRBD1 might be the D (6 bases). Germline V CDR1 and CDR2: MNHEY, SVGAGI. V lost 4 bases to trimming and J lost 3 bases, with 15 bases between them. The CDR3 loop spans 15 amino acids. The CDR3 region is CASSSAGVLDTEAFF. The DNA of the CDR3 is TGTGCCAGCAGTTCGGCAGGGGTTTTGGACACTGAAGCTTTCTTT.

This clone was seen only once. This chain links TRBV27 with TRBJ2-5; 7 bases match TRBD2. J lost 7 bases, V lost 0 bases, and 5 bases had no gene match. The CDR3 totals 14 residues. The germline V gene has CDR1 MNHEY and CDR2 SMNVEV (reference sequence). The CDR3 reads CASSLSTSSLTQYF. The CDR3 bases are TGTGCCAGCAGTTTATCGACTAGCTCTCTGACCCAGTACTTC.